This T cell receptor beta chain was profiled in a study of human T cells and chemical hapten exposure. Study information: Skin on the upper inner arm, roughly 2 cm by roughly 2 cm in size, was sensitized with 2% DPC. Patch tests applied 0.01% DPC to the upper back and were scored after 6 days. Chiefly women, the patients showed alopecia areata, totalis or universalis.

Authors' analysis steps: Between about 23,224 and 700,000 TCRs appeared in each sample, and the median stood at 95,638. TCRdb reprocessed the RACE reads via MiXCR and lists one record per CDR3 protein. In this record, the V and J calls reflect TCRdb's handling and not the investigators' own analysis. Of around 53,000 distinct CDR3 sequences in the sample, roughly 9.5% were seen once. The time point: patch test 1, 2 weeks after DPC sensitization. The sample's treatment: therapeutic diphenylcyclopropenone sensitization with weekly scalp DPC. The CDR3 length is 13 residues. About this clonotype: It may be a read error: a sequence one base away is much more abundant.

The J gene is TRBJ1-5, the V gene TRBV12-3 or TRBV12-4; D remains ambiguous. The clonotype was recovered from a woman aged 45 to 65 with alopecia areata. Some clones in this sample may be carry-over from other donors' samples. The specimen comprised whole blood, sampled in connection with sensitization to the hapten diphenylcyclopropenone (DPC). CDR3 nucleotide sequence: TGTGCCAGAAGTTTCCACGATAATCAGCCCCAGCATTTT. This translates into CARSFHDNQPQHF.